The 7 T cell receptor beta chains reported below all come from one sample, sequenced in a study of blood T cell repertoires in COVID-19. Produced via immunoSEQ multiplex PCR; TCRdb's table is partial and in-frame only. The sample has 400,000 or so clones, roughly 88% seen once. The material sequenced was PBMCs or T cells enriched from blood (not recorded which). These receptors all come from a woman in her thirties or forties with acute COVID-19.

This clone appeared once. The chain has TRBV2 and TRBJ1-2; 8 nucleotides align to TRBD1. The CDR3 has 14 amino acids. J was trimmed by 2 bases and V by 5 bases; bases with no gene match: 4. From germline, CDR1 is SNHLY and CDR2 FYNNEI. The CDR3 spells CASSLDRANYGYTF. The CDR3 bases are TGTGCCAGCAGTTTGGACAGGGCGAACTATGGCTACACCTTC.

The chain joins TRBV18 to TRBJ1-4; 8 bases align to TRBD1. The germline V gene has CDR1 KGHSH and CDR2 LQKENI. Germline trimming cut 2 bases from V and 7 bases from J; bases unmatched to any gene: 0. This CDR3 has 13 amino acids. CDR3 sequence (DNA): TGTGCCAGCTCACCAGGGACAGGTGAAAAACTGTTTTTT. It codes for CASSPGTGEKLFF. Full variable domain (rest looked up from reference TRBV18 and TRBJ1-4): NAGVMQNPRHLVRRRGQEARLRCSPMKGHSHVYWYRQLPEEGLKFMVYLQKENIIDESGMPKERFSAEFPKEGPSILRIQQVVRGDSAAYFCASSPGTGEKLFFGSGTQLSVL.

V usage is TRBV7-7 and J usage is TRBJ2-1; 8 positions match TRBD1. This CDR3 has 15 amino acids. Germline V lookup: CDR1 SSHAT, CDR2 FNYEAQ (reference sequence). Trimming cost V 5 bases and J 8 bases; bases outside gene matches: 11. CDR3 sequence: CASSVSLDRDDEQFF. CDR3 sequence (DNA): TGTGCCAGCAGCGTAAGCCTGGACAGGGACGATGAGCAGTTCTTC.

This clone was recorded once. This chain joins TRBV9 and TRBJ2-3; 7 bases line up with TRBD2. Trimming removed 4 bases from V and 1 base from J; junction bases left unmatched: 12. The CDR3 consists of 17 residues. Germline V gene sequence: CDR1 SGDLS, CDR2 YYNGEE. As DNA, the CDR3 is TGTGCCAGCAGCTTAACCCCCACGGGGGGAGGCACAGATACGCAGTATTTT. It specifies CASSLTPTGGGTDTQYF.

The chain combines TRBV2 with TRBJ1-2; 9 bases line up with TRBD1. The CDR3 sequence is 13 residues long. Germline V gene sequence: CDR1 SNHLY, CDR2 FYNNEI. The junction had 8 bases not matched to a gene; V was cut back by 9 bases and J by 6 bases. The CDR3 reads CASGQGRLDGYTF. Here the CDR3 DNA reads TGTGCCAGTGGACAGGGGAGATTGGATGGCTACACCTTC.

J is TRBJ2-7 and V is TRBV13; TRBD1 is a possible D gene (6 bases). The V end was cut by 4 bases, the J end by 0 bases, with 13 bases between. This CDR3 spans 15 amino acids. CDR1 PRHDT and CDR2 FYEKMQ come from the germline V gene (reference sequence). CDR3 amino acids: CASSSLGDTSYEQYF. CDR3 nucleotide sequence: TGTGCCAGCAGCTCGCTCGGGGACACCTCCTACGAGCAGTACTTC.

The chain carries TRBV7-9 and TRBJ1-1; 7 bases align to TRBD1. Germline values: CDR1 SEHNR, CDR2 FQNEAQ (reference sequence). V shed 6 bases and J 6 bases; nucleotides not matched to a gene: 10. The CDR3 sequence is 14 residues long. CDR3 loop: CASRGPGGEAEAFF. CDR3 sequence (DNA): TGTGCCAGCAGGGGACCAGGGGGTGAAGCTGAAGCTTTCTTT.